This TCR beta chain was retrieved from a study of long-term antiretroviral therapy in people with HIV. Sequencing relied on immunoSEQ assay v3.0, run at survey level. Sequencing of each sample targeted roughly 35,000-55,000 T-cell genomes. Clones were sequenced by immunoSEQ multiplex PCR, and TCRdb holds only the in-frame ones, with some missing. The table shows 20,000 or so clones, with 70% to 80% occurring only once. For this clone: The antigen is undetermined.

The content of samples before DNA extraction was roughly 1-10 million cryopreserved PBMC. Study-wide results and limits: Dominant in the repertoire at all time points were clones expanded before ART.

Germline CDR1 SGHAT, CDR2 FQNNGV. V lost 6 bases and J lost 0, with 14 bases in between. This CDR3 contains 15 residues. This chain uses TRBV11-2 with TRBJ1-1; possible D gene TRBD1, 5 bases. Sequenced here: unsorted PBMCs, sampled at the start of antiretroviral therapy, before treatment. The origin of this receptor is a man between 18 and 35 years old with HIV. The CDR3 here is CASSSTGALNTEAFF. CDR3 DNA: TGTGCCAGCAGTTCAACCGGGGCCTTGAACACTGAAGCTTTCTTT.